This T cell receptor (beta chain) was recorded in a study of OX40 agonist ivuxolimab in advanced cancers. About the study: Prior anti-PD-1, anti-PD-L1 or anti-CTLA-4 therapy was allowed; 40% had some. General study results and limits: The work left the antigen specificity of expanded peripheral T cells undetermined.

Of note for this clone: Its antigen remains unidentified.

The method was immunoSEQ multiplex PCR; TCRdb's version includes in-frame clones alone and lacks a portion of them. The top ten hold 0.4% to 0.65% of the sample, which has approximately 89,000 clones, around nine tenths seen once. V lost 5 bases, J lost 3 bases, and 11 bases lay in between. Per the germline V gene, CDR1 is SGHNT and CDR2 is YYREEE (reference sequence). This CDR3 region has 14 residues. Source: CD4+ or CD8+ T cells sorted from blood, taken in a trial of the OX40 agonist ivuxolimab. J is TRBJ1-4 and V is TRBV5-4, with D unresolved. The TCR comes from an adult with an advanced solid tumor such as melanoma, head and neck, liver or kidney cancer. The DNA for the CDR3 is TGTGCCAGCAGGTCTGAATCGGCTAATGAAAAACTGTTTTTT. Translating it yields CASRSESANEKLFF.